Listed below are T cell receptor beta chains from one sample, sequenced in a study of technical replicates of blood from a handful of donors. TCRdb keeps only in-frame clones here, not all; method: immunoSEQ multiplex PCR. Among about 81,000 clones listed, 75% to 90% were seen once. The specimen was PBMCs. All receptors derive from a human donor in good health. Some clones in this sample may be carry-over from other donors' samples. Both conserved end residues are part of each CDR3. D genes are given only for firm matches. Not every row has a clone size; where given, it reads once, few, many or a size class.

CDR3 DNA | CDR3 protein | V gene | D gene | clone size | J gene
TGTGCCAGCAGCCCAACCGGGACTAGCGGAACCTACGAGCAGTACTTC | CASSPTGTSGTYEQYF | TRBV7-2 | TRBD2 | once | TRBJ2-7
TGTGCCTGGAGTGGTCAGGCGGGTCGAGAGGAAAAACTGTTTTTT | CAWSGQAGREEKLFF | TRBV30 | . | . | TRBJ1-4
TGTGCCTGCGGAGGACAGCCCACGGATACGCAGTATTTT | CACGGQPTDTQYF | TRBV7-2 | . | . | TRBJ2-3
TGTGCCTGGACGGAGAACACTCTAACTGAAGCTTTCTTT | CAWTENTLTEAFF | TRBV30 | . | . | TRBJ1-1
TGTGCCAGCAGGTCCAGGGAGGGCACTGAAGCTTTCTTT | CASRSREGTEAFF | TRBV7-6 | . | . | TRBJ1-1
TGTGCCAGCAGCTTACAGCGGAACACTGAAGCTTTCTTT | CASSLQRNTEAFF | TRBV11-3 | . | . | TRBJ1-1
TGTGCCACCAGATCGGTCGATTCACTCGGCAGGTCGAACACCGGGGAGCTGTTTTTT | CATRSVDSLGRSNTGELFF | TRBV7-7 | . | once | TRBJ2-2
TGTGCCAGCAGCCAAAATACCCAGGCGAATGGCTACACCTTC | CASSQNTQANGYTF | TRBV4-2 | . | . | TRBJ1-2
TGCGCCAGCAGCTCATCGGACAGGGCTTGGGTGGGGTCCTACAATGAGCAGTTCTTC | CASSSSDRAWVGSYNEQFF | TRBV5-1 | TRBD1 | . | TRBJ2-1
TGTGCCAGCTCAGGGGAGGGGCTCAGCAATCAGCCCCAGCATTTT | CASSGEGLSNQPQHF | TRBV18 | . | . | TRBJ1-5
TGTGCCAGCAGCGGCGGGGACTCCTACGAGCAGTACTTC | CASSGGDSYEQYF | TRBV7-7 | . | . | TRBJ2-7
TGTGCCTGGAGTGGGGACAGGGGAGGCTACACCTTC | CAWSGDRGGYTF | TRBV30 | TRBD1 | . | TRBJ1-2
TGTGCCTGGAGTGTTTCGTTGACTAGCACAGATACGCAGTATTTT | CAWSVSLTSTDTQYF | TRBV30 | . | . | TRBJ2-3
TGTGCCAGCAGCCCTCAACTAGCGATTGAGCAGTTCTTC | CASSPQLAIEQFF | TRBV9 | TRBD2 | . | TRBJ2-1
TGTGCCAGCAGCTTAGAGCCCTATACGCGGCCCCAGCATTTT | CASSLEPYTRPQHF | TRBV7-8 | . | . | TRBJ1-5
TGTGCCAGCAGTTACTCTACGGGAGGCCACAATGAGCAGTTCTTC | CASSYSTGGHNEQFF | TRBV6-5 | TRBD2 | . | TRBJ2-1
TGTGCCAGCAGCGCCCTAGCGGGGGTATACAATGAGCAGTTCTTC | CASSALAGVYNEQFF | TRBV9 | TRBD2 | . | TRBJ2-1
TGTGCCAGCAGTTGGGGGGGAGGAACGCAGTATTTT | CASSWGGGTQYF | TRBV28 | TRBD2 | . | TRBJ2-3
TGTGCCATCAGTGAGACTAGCGGGAGGGCCAGCGGTACGCAGTATTTT | CAISETSGRASGTQYF | TRBV10-3 | TRBD2 | . | TRBJ2-3
TGTGCCAGCAGCCAGGGCCAGGGGGTGCAGAACGCTTTCTTT | CASSQGQGVQNAFF | TRBV7-8 | TRBD1 | few | TRBJ1-1
TGTGCCAGCAGCTTTGCGATGGCTGGGGCCAACGTCCTGACTTTC | CASSFAMAGANVLTF | TRBV5-5 | . | . | TRBJ2-6
TGTGCCAGCAGCCAAAAACAGGGGGCCTTCAATCAGCCCCAGCATTTT | CASSQKQGAFNQPQHF | TRBV4-2 | TRBD1 | . | TRBJ1-5
TGTGCCAGCAGCTTAGGACCAGGGACTAACTATGGCTACACCTTC | CASSLGPGTNYGYTF | TRBV11-2 | . | . | TRBJ1-2
TGTGCCAACCCGCGGGACTCCTACGAGCAGTACTTC | CANPRDSYEQYF | TRBV7-3 | . | . | TRBJ2-7
TGTGCCAGCAGCCAAGTGGAGAGCTACCAAGAGACCCAGTACTTC | CASSQVESYQETQYF | TRBV14 | . | . | TRBJ2-5
TGTGCCAGCAGTCGGGGAGAGAGGGAGACCCAGTACTTC | CASSRGERETQYF | TRBV2 | . | few | TRBJ2-5
TGTGCCAGCAGCTTATTTGCGGGAGGACCCACAGATACGCAGTATTTT | CASSLFAGGPTDTQYF | TRBV7-2 | TRBD2 | . | TRBJ2-3
TGTGCCAGCACCGGACAGGGAAGCACAGATACGCAGTATTTT | CASTGQGSTDTQYF | TRBV27 | TRBD1 | . | TRBJ2-3
TGTGCCAGCAGCGTAGAGGGCAGGGGCTCTGGAAACACCATATATTTT | CASSVEGRGSGNTIYF | TRBV9 | . | . | TRBJ1-3
TGTGCCAGCAGTGTTGTCTCCGGGAATGAGCAGTTCTTC | CASSVVSGNEQFF | TRBV2 | . | . | TRBJ2-1
TGTGCCACCAGCAGAGGAATCTCACTACGGAGAATGGGAAACACCATATATTTT | CATSRGISLRRMGNTIYF | TRBV15 | . | . | TRBJ1-3
TGTGCCAGCAGTGAGCTAGGATCCTACGAGCAGTACTTC | CASSELGSYEQYF | TRBV6-4 | . | . | TRBJ2-7
TGTGCCAGCAGTGAACTTAGCTTCGGTGAGACCCAGTACTTC | CASSELSFGETQYF | TRBV2 | . | . | TRBJ2-5
TGTGCCAGCAGTGAAGTAAAGGGGCCACTCTCTGGGGCCAACGTCCTGACTTTC | CASSEVKGPLSGANVLTF | TRBV2 | . | . | TRBJ2-6
TGTGCCAGCAGTTTAGGTGGGTCGGGGAACACTGAAGCTTTCTTT | CASSLGGSGNTEAFF | TRBV27 | . | . | TRBJ1-1
TGCAGCGTCCGCCGAGGGACAGGGTGGGATGGCTACACCTTC | CSVRRGTGWDGYTF | TRBV29-1 | TRBD1 | . | TRBJ1-2
TGTGCCAGCAGCTTAGTACCGGGAAGGTTTAATTCACCCCTCCACTTT | CASSLVPGRFNSPLHF | TRBV11-2 | . | few | TRBJ1-6
TGTGCCAGCAGTATGCCGGATCAGCCCCAGCATTTT | CASSMPDQPQHF | TRBV2 | . | . | TRBJ1-5
TGTGCCAGCAGCTTCGAGGCGAACACTGAAGCTTTCTTT | CASSFEANTEAFF | TRBV5-4 | . | . | TRBJ1-1
TGTGCCAGCAGCCTTGGGGCGTTAACGACGCAGTATTTT | CASSLGALTTQYF | TRBV7-3 | . | few | TRBJ2-3
TGCGCCAGCAGTGAGCCAGCCGGGACATACGGTGAAAAACTGTTTTTT | CASSEPAGTYGEKLFF | TRBV10-2 | . | . | TRBJ1-4
TGTGCCAGCAGCTCTACTAGCGGAGATGAGCAGTTCTTC | CASSSTSGDEQFF | TRBV7-9 | TRBD2 | few | TRBJ2-1
TGTGCCAGCAGCTTCGACTTGGGAGACCGGAATTATGGCTACACCTTC | CASSFDLGDRNYGYTF | TRBV5-4 | . | . | TRBJ1-2
TGTGCCAGCAGTTTGGGCGGACTAGCGGGGGCCTTAGGGGAGACCCAGTACTTC | CASSLGGLAGALGETQYF | TRBV27 | TRBD2 | . | TRBJ2-5
TGTGCCAGCAGCGACTCCCCGAACACCGGGGAGCTGTTTTTT | CASSDSPNTGELFF | TRBV9 | . | . | TRBJ2-2
TGCGCCAGCAGCTTGGTCGGGGATAATGGCTACACCTTC | CASSLVGDNGYTF | TRBV5-1 | . | . | TRBJ1-2
TGTGCCAGCAGCGTAGGTGCAGGTTCAGGATCTGGGGCCAACGTCCTGACTTTC | CASSVGAGSGSGANVLTF | TRBV9 | . | . | TRBJ2-6
TGTGCCAGCAGCCTTGGACAGGGGTATTTCAATGAGCAGTTCTTC | CASSLGQGYFNEQFF | TRBV5-6 | TRBD1 | . | TRBJ2-1
TGTGCCATCAGGGTCCAGGGGCTTTACCCTGGCTACACCTTC | CAIRVQGLYPGYTF | TRBV10-3 | . | . | TRBJ1-2
TGTGCCAGCAGGGGAGGCACAGACTATGGCTACACCTTC | CASRGGTDYGYTF | TRBV7-9 | . | . | TRBJ1-2
TGTGCCAGTAGTTTCGCAGGGGGCACCTATGGCTACACCTTC | CASSFAGGTYGYTF | TRBV19 | TRBD1 | . | TRBJ1-2
TGCGCCAGCCGGGCCGGGACAGGGAGTAATAGCAATCAGCCCCAGCATTTT | CASRAGTGSNSNQPQHF | TRBV4-1 | TRBD1 | . | TRBJ1-5
TGTGCCAGCAGCGAAGTGGCAGGCCCGAACACCGGGGAGCTGTTTTTT | CASSEVAGPNTGELFF | TRBV9 | . | once | TRBJ2-2
TGCGCCAGCAGCCAAGAACAACAGGGGGTACAGCCCCAGCATTTT | CASSQEQQGVQPQHF | TRBV4-1 | TRBD1 | . | TRBJ1-5
TGTGCCAGCAGTGTAAATGGAAACACCATATATTTT | CASSVNGNTIYF | TRBV6-1 | . | . | TRBJ1-3
TGTGCCAGCAGCTTACTCCAGGAGCAGTACTTC | CASSLLQEQYF | TRBV7-9 | . | . | TRBJ2-7
TGTGCCAGTAGGCAAGGGGTCAGCAATCAGCCCCAGCATTTT | CASRQGVSNQPQHF | TRBV19 | . | . | TRBJ1-5